The clone carrying this TCR beta chain has only a few counts. What it binds is not known. CDR1 and CDR2 from the germline V gene are DFQATT and SNEGSKA (reference sequence). Trimming took off 6 bases at V and 7 bases at J, with 19 bases between the two ends. The CDR3 is 14 amino acids. The sample comes from a study of blood T cells in healthy people across ages. Findings and limits, study-wide: Changes seen in expanded clonotypes were possibly confounded by donor CMV status left unknown. Versus aged donors, long-lived donors had higher diversity and more naive CD4+ cells.

A second PCR of about 6 to 11 cycles used a sample-barcoded 5' primer and a J-beta primer mix. Per sample, CDR3-containing paired-end reads numbered at least 3 million. MiXCR was run by TCRdb on the 5' RACE reads, yielding one entry per CDR3 protein. This sample yields approximately 1,700,000 distinct CDR3 sequences, of which roughly two fifths are seen a single time; 23% belongs to the top ten. Healthy Caucasian individuals from Russia aged about 6 to 100 were enrolled as donors. Sequencing used blood. The receptor was derived from a human donor in good health. V is TRBV20-1 and J is TRBJ2-1; D may be TRBD1 (6 bases). CDR3 in DNA: TGCAGTGCGAACAGGGCTCTTAGGGGGAATGAGCAGTTCTTC. Translation: CSANRALRGNEQFF.